One sample yielded the 22 T cell receptor beta chains listed below, sequenced in a study of identical twins. Each CDR3 protein is one row after TCRdb ran MiXCR on the 5' RACE reads. The sample consists of 450,000 or so distinct CDR3 sequences, 13% to 15% of them appearing once. In addition, the sample was reused for a study of yellow fever vaccine responses in identical twins.

Sample: CD4+ T cells sorted from blood. The receptors come from a woman aged 18-29 years in good health.

This sequence joins TRBV3-1 and TRBJ2-3; 8 bases match TRBD2. The CDR3 consists of 17 residues. Germline lookup yields CDR1 LGHDT and CDR2 YNNKEL (reference sequence). J lost 11 bases, V lost 2 bases, and 18 bases had no gene match. The chain's CDR3 is CASSQRAGTRPAVGQYF. The CDR3 DNA reads as TGTGCCAGCAGCCAACGGGCCGGGACTAGGCCCGCTGTTGGGCAGTATTTT.

The chain joins TRBV4-1 to TRBJ2-2, with D perhaps assigned TRBD1 or TRBD2 (7 bases each). This CDR3 has 21 amino acids. The V end was cut by 0 bases, the J end by 4 bases, with 27 bases between. CDR1 is MGHRA, CDR2 YSYEKL, per germline. Here the CDR3 DNA reads TGCGCCAGCAGCCAAGATCTGGGGGGAGGGGGCCGGCTAGCGTTCACCGGGGAGCTGTTTTTT. Translation gives CASSQDLGGGGRLAFTGELFF.

This chain links TRBV30 with TRBJ1-1; no clear D gene. Trimming pared 5 bases from V and 0 bases from J, leaving 7 bases between. The CDR3 is 12 residues long. Germline V CDR1 and CDR2: GTSNPN, SVGIG (reference sequence). The CDR3 DNA sequence: TGTGCCTGGGCGAAAATGAACACTGAAGCTTTCTTT. Amino acids: CAWAKMNTEAFF.

This clonotype occurred once. V is TRBV9 and J is TRBJ2-7, with 9 bases lining up with TRBD2. This CDR3 has 15 amino acids. V was pared by 0 bases and J by 2 bases, with 3 bases of the junction left unmatched. Germline V gene sequence: CDR1 SGDLS, CDR2 YYNGEE. CDR3 sequence reads: CASSVGSGGPYEQYF. In DNA, the CDR3 is TGTGCCAGCAGCGTAGGTAGCGGGGGACCCTACGAGCAGTACTTC. The variable domain in full, with the rest retrieved from reference TRBV9 and TRBJ2-7, is DSGVTQTPKHLITATGQRVTLRCSPRSGDLSVYWYQQSLDQGLQFLIQYYNGEERAKGNILERFSAQQFPDLHSELNLSSLELGDSALYFCASSVGSGGPYEQYFGPGTRLTVT.

CDR3 bases: TGTGCCAGCAGTGCCGGGACAGGGGTCAATCAGCCCCAGCATTTT. This encodes CASSAGTGVNQPQHF. The rearrangement joins TRBV6-1 to TRBJ1-5; 10 bases fit TRBD1. Germline V lookup: CDR1 MNHNS, CDR2 SASEGT. This CDR3 is 15 amino acids long. Trimming at V came to 4 bases and at J to 3 bases, leaving 3 bases not matched to a gene.

The chain couples TRBV4-2 to TRBJ2-2; 10 bases map to TRBD2. This CDR3 is built from 17 residues. Losses at the gene ends were 0 bases for V and 6 bases for J; bases not matched to a gene: 7. Germline assignment: CDR1 LGHNA and CDR2 YNFKEQ. CDR3 DNA sequence: TGTGCCAGCAGCCAAGATAGGGCTAGCGGGAGATCCGGGGAGCTGTTTTTT. Translation gives CASSQDRASGRSGELFF.

V usage is TRBV12-3 or TRBV12-4 and J usage is TRBJ2-1, with 8 bases aligning to TRBD2. The CDR3 loop spans 16 amino acids. V shed 7 bases, J shed 8 bases, and the junction held 16 bases outside the gene matches. The CDR3 region is CASINPSRGGLDEQFF. The CDR3 region has the DNA TGTGCCAGCATCAACCCTTCCCGGGGGGGCCTAGATGAGCAGTTCTTC.

This clonotype has a handful of counts. V is TRBV7-2 and J is TRBJ2-7; 9 bases match TRBD2. The CDR3 length is 16 residues. Germline loops: CDR1 SGHTA, CDR2 FQGNSA. J gave up 0 bases and V 2 bases, and 5 bases lay outside the gene matches. The CDR3 protein is CASSLNSGGTSYEQYF. CDR3 sequence (DNA): TGTGCCAGCAGCTTAAATAGCGGGGGAACCTCCTACGAGCAGTACTTC.

There are a few counts of this clonotype. The chain uses TRBV5-6 and TRBJ2-2; 7 nucleotides line up with TRBD2. Germline assignment: CDR1 SGHDT and CDR2 YYEEEE. The CDR3 has 15 amino acids. J was trimmed by 2 bases and V by 5 bases; bases with no gene match: 6. The CDR3 DNA reads as TGTGCCAGCAGATTCGGGGGGACCAACACCGGGGAGCTGTTTTTT. Its translation is CASRFGGTNTGELFF.

The V gene is TRBV4-3, the J gene TRBJ2-1; unclear D gene. The CDR3 sequence is 15 residues long. V dropped 1 base and J dropped 0 bases, with 7 bases sitting between them. Germline CDR1 reads LGHNA; CDR2 reads YSLEER. The CDR3 spells CASSQASSSYNEQFF. The CDR3, as DNA: TGCGCCAGCAGCCAAGCGAGTAGCTCCTACAATGAGCAGTTCTTC.

The chain recombines TRBV6-1 with TRBJ2-1, with 11 bases lining up with TRBD2. After removal of 5 bases from V and 5 bases from J, the junction contained 11 bases not matched to a gene. Germline-derived CDR1 and CDR2 are MNHNS and SASEGT. CDR3 size: 17 residues. The CDR3 protein is CASSNSGGAKGDNEQFF. CDR3 sequence (DNA): TGTGCCAGCAGTAATAGCGGGGGGGCGAAGGGGGACAATGAGCAGTTCTTC.

This clonotype has at least ten counts. The chain couples TRBV24-1 to TRBJ2-7; 8 positions match TRBD1. Germline V gives CDR1 KGHDR, CDR2 SFDVKD. Germline trimming cut 4 bases from V and 0 bases from J; bases unmatched to any gene: 7. This CDR3 comprises 16 residues. The CDR3 loop is CATSDPGQGNSYEQYF. CDR3 nucleotides: TGTGCCACCAGTGACCCTGGACAGGGAAACTCCTACGAGCAGTACTTC.

In this sample, this clonotype turned up many times. The CDR3 region has the DNA TGCGCCAGCAGCTTGGGGAGCGCCATAGATACGCAGTATTTT. Protein sequence: CASSLGSAIDTQYF. The chain couples TRBV5-1 to TRBJ2-3; D is ambiguous. Germline V gene data show CDR1 as SGHRS and CDR2 as YFSETQ. This CDR3 has 14 amino acids. V was trimmed by 0 bases and J by 5 bases, leaving 10 bases between them. The full variable domain, in which reference TRBV5-1 and TRBJ2-3 provide the parts outside the CDR3, is KAGVTQTPRYLIKTRGQQVTLSCSPISGHRSVSWYQQTPGQGLQFLFEYFSETQRNKGNFPGRFSGRQFSNSRSEMNVSTLELGDSALYLCASSLGSAIDTQYFGPGTRLTVL.

The chain recombines TRBV7-2 with TRBJ2-5; no clear D. The CDR3 is 13 residues long. Trimming took off 7 bases at V and 4 bases at J, with 13 bases between the two ends. Germline-derived CDR1 and CDR2 are SGHTA and FQGNSA. The CDR3 DNA is TGTGCCAGCACCCGAGGCGGCTTAGAGACCCAGTACTTC. Encoded protein: CASTRGGLETQYF. The variable domain in full, completed from reference TRBV7-2 and TRBJ2-5, reads GAGVSQSPSNKVTEKGKDVELRCDPISGHTALYWYRQSLGQGLEFLIYFQGNSAPDKSGLPSDRFSAERTGGSVSTLTIQRTQQEDSAVYLCASTRGGLETQYFGPGTRLLVL.

This clonotype was detected a few times. V gene TRBV2 combines with J gene TRBJ2-4; TRBD1 matches 8 bases. Germline-derived CDR1 and CDR2 are SNHLY and FYNNEI. The CDR3 extends over 14 amino acids. Trimming removed 3 bases from V and 9 bases from J; junction bases left unmatched: 7. The CDR3 spells CASSDRQGAGIQYF. In nucleotides, the CDR3 is TGTGCCAGCAGTGACCGCCAGGGGGCGGGCATTCAGTACTTC.

The chain employs TRBV7-9 and TRBJ2-1; 12 bases align to TRBD2. CDR3 length equals 17 residues. V shed 1 base, J shed 3 bases, and the junction held 4 bases outside the gene matches. Germline-derived CDR1 and CDR2 are SEHNR and FQNEAQ (reference sequence). CDR3 bases: TGTGCCAGCAGCTTAGGGGGACTAGCGGGCCGCTACAATGAGCAGTTCTTC. This translates into CASSLGGLAGRYNEQFF.

The chain has TRBV11-2 and TRBJ2-6, with 8 nucleotides matching TRBD2. Germline assignment: CDR1 SGHAT and CDR2 FQNNGV. V was pared by 8 bases and J by 0 bases, with 6 bases of the junction left unmatched. This CDR3 is 16 amino acids long. The DNA of the CDR3 is TGTGCCAGCCCGGGAGGGATTTCCTCTGGGGCCAACGTCCTGACTTTC. The encoded protein is CASPGGISSGANVLTF.

This clonotype was detected only a few times. This chain connects TRBV4-1 to TRBJ2-2; D may correspond to TRBD1 or TRBD2 (5 bases each). The CDR3 consists of 17 residues. The germline V gene has CDR1 MGHRA and CDR2 YSYEKL. Trimming removed 0 bases at V and 1 base at J, with 12 bases between. This CDR3 is CASSQESGARNTGELFF. In DNA form, the CDR3 reads TGCGCCAGCAGCCAAGAGTCCGGGGCCAGGAACACCGGGGAGCTGTTTTTT.

In this sample, this clonotype turned up many times. The chain employs TRBV12-3 or TRBV12-4 and TRBJ1-1; D perhaps matches TRBD1 (5 bases). Trimming removed 5 bases from V and 3 bases from J, with 16 bases in between. The CDR3 totals 15 residues. This CDR3 reads CASSTAWRGDTEAFF. In nucleotides, the CDR3 is TGTGCCAGCAGTACCGCCTGGCGAGGGGACACTGAAGCTTTCTTT.

In its sample, this clonotype was seen a few times. The chain's CDR3 is CASSLTGAPSYEQYF. As DNA, the CDR3 is TGTGCCAGCAGTCTTACAGGGGCCCCTTCCTACGAGCAGTACTTC. The genes are TRBV14 and TRBJ2-7; 7 bases map to TRBD1. J was trimmed by 1 base and V by 6 bases; bases with no gene match: 9. Germline loops: CDR1 SGHDN, CDR2 FVKESK. There are 15 residues in the CDR3.

This clonotype was observed a few times. This chain uses TRBV20-1 with TRBJ2-3, with D possibly being TRBD2 (5 bases). Per the germline V gene, CDR1 is DFQATT and CDR2 is SNEGSKA (reference sequence). The CDR3 length is 14 residues. V was clipped by 6 bases and J by 2 bases, with 15 bases between them. CDR3 loop: CSATGSGATDTQYF. CDR3 in DNA: TGCAGTGCGACGGGGAGCGGAGCCACAGATACGCAGTATTTT.

CDR3 in DNA: TGTGCCAGCTCACCTGGGACTGGTTATAATTCACCCCTCCACTTT. This encodes CASSPGTGYNSPLHF. V gene TRBV18 combines with J gene TRBJ1-6, with D maybe TRBD1 (5 bases). The V and J ends lost 3 bases and 4 bases respectively, with 10 bases between them. The CDR3 consists of 15 residues. CDR1 and CDR2 (germline): KGHSH, LQKENI.